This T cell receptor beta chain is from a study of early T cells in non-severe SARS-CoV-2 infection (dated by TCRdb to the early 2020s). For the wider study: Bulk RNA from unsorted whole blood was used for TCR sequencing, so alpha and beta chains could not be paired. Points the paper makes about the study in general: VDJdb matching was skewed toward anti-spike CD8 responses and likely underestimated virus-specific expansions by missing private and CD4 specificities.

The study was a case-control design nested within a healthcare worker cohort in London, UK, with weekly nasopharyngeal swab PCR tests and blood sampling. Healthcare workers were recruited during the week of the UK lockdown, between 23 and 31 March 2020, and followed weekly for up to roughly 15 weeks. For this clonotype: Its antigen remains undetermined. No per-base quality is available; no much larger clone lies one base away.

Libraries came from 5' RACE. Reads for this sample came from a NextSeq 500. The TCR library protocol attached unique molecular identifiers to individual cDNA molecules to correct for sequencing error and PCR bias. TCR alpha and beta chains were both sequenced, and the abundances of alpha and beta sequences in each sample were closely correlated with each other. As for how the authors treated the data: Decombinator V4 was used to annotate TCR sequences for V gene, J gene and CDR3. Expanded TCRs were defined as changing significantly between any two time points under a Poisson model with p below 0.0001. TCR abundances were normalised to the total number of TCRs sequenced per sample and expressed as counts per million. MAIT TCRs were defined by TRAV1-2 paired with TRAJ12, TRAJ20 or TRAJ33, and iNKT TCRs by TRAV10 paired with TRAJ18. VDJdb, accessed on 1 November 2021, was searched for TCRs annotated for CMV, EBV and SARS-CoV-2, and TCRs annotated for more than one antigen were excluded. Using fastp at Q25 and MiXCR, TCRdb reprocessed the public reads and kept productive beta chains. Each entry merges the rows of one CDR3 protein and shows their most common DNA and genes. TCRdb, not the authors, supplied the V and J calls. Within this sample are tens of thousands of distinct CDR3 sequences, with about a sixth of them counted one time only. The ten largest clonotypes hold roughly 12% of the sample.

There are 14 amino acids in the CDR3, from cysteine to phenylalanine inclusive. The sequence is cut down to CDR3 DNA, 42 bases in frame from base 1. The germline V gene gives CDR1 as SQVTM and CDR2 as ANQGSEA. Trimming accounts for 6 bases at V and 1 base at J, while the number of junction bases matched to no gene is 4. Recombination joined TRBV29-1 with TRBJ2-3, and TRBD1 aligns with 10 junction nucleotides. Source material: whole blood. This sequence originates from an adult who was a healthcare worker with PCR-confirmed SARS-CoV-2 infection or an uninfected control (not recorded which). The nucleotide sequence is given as TGCAGCGTGACCGGGACAGGGGGCACAGATACGCAGTATTTT. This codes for CSVTGTGGTDTQYF.